This entry describes one T cell receptor (beta chain). The antigen remains unidentified. This record comes from a study of cytomegalovirus exposure and HLA in healthy donors. Study at large: For the 300 to 450 genotyped donors, more than 65% fell within the Caucasian-associated ancestry cluster.

There are 13 residues in the CDR3. The germline gives CDR1 LNHDA, CDR2 SQIVND (reference sequence). The V and J ends lost 5 bases and 4 bases respectively, with 9 bases between them. PCR amplification relied on 60 Vbeta primers (plus 13 Jbeta primers). The protocol was immunoSEQ multiplex PCR, while the TCRdb copy is restricted to in-frame clones and leaves out a portion. Among approximately 130,000 clones listed, approximately 80% were seen once. Whole-study results and caveats: Later analysis found that TCR beta chains associated with HLA were more clonally expanded than other, equally common chains. In an earlier analysis, most TCR beta V segments were productive about 87% or about 30% of the time.

Donors consisted of healthy bone marrow donors. The chain couples TRBV19 to TRBJ1-5, with D unresolved. The material sequenced was PBMCs. The origin of this receptor is a middle-aged woman in good health and CMV-seronegative. CDR3 sequence reads: CASSRQANQPQHF. In DNA form, the CDR3 reads TGTGCCAGTAGTCGGCAGGCAAATCAGCCCCAGCATTTT.